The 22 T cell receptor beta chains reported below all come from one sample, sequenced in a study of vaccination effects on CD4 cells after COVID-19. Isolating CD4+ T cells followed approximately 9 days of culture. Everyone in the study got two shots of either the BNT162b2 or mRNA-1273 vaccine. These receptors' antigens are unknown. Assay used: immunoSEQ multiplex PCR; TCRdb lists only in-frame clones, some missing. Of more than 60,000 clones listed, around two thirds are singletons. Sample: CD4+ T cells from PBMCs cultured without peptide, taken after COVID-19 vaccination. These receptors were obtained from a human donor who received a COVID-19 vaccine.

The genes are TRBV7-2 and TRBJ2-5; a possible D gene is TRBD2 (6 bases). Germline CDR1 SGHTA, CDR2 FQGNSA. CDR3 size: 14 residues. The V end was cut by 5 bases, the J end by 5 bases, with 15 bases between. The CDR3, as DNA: TGTGCCAGCAGCGTTAGCGGTTGGGGGGAGACCCAGTACTTC. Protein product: CASSVSGWGETQYF.

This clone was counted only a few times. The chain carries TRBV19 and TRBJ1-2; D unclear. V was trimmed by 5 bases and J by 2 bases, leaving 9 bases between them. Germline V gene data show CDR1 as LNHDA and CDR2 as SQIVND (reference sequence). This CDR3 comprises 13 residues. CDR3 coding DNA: TGTGCCAGTAGTCCGGACGGAAACTATGGCTACACCTTC. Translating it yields CASSPDGNYGYTF.

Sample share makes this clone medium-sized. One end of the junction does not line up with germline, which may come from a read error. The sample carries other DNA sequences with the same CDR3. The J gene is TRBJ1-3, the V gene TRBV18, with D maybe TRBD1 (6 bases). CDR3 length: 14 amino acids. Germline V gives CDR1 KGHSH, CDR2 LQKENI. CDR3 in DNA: TGTGCCAGCTCCCCACAGGGTTCTGGAAACACCATATATTTT. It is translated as CASSPQGSGNTIYF.

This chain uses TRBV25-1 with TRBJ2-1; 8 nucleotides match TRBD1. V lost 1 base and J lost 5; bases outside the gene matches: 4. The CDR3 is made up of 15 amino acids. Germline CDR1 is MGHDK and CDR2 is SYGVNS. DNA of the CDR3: TGTGCCAGCAGTGAATTTTGGACAGGGAACAATGAGCAGTTCTTC. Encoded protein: CASSEFWTGNNEQFF.

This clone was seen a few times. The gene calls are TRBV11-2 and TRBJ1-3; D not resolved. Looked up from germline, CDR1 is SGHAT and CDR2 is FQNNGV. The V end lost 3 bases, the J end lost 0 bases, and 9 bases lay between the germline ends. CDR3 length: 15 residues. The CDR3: CASSFEGLSGNTIYF. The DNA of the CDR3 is TGTGCCAGCAGCTTCGAGGGCCTCTCTGGAAACACCATATATTTT.

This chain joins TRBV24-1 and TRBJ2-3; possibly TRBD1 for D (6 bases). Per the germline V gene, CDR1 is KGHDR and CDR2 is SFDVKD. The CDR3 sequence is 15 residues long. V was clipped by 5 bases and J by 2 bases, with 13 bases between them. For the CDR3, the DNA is TGTGCCACCAGTGTCCCGGACAGAGACACAGATACGCAGTATTTT. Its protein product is CATSVPDRDTDTQYF.

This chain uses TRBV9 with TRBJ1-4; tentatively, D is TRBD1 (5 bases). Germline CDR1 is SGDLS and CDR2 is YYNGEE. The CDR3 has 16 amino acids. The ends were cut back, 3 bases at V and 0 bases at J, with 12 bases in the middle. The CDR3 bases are TGTGCCAGCAGCGCCGGGACGGTTTCAACTAATGAAAAACTGTTTTTT. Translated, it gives CASSAGTVSTNEKLFF.

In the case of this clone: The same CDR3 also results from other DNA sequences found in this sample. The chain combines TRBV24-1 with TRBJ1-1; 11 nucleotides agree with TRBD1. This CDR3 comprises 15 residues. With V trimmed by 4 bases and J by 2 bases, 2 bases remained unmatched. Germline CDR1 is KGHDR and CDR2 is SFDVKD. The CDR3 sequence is CATSDRTGGNTEAFF. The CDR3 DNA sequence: TGTGCCACCAGTGACCGGACAGGGGGCAACACTGAAGCTTTCTTT.

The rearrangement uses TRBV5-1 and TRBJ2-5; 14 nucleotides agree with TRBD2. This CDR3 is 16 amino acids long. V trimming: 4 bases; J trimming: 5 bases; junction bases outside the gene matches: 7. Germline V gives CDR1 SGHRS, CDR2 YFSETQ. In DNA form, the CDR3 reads TGCGCCAGCAGCCTCCGACTAGCGGGGGGGCGGGAGACCCAGTACTTC. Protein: CASSLRLAGGRETQYF. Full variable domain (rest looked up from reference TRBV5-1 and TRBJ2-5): KAGVTQTPRYLIKTRGQQVTLSCSPISGHRSVSWYQQTPGQGLQFLFEYFSETQRNKGNFPGRFSGRQFSNSRSEMNVSTLELGDSALYLCASSLRLAGGRETQYFGPGTRLLVL.

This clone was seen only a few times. The CDR3 reads CASTHGTGGRPQHF. CDR3 in DNA: TGTGCCAGCACCCACGGGACAGGGGGAAGGCCCCAGCATTTT. The rearrangement links TRBV2 to TRBJ1-5, with 11 bases fitting TRBD1. The CDR3 is made up of 14 amino acids. The ends lost 7 bases at V and 9 bases at J; junction bases unmatched: 8. From germline, CDR1 is SNHLY and CDR2 FYNNEI.

CDR3 nucleotide sequence: TGTGCCACCAGCAGAGATAAGTACCAAGAGACCCAGTACTTC. Protein sequence: CATSRDKYQETQYF. The chain has TRBV15 and TRBJ2-5; D gene unclear. With 0 bases removed from V and 0 bases from J, the gap between germline ends came to 5 bases. The CDR3 extends over 14 amino acids. The germline CDR1 and CDR2 sequences are LNHNV and YYDKDF (reference sequence).

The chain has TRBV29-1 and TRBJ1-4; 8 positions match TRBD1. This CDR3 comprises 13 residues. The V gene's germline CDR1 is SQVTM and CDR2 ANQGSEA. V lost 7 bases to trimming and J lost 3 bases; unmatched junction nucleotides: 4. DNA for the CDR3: TGCAGCGCTCAGGGGGCGGCTAATGAAAAACTGTTTTTT. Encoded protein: CSAQGAANEKLFF.

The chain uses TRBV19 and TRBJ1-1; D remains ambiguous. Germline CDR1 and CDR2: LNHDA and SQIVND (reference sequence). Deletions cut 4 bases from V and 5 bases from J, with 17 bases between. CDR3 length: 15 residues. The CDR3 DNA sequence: TGTGCCAGTAGTACGCATGAGGGAGGAAAAACTGAAGCTTTCTTT. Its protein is CASSTHEGGKTEAFF. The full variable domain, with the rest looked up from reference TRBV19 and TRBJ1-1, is DGGITQSPKYLFRKEGQNVTLSCEQNLNHDAMYWYRQDPGQGLRLIYYSQIVNDFQKGDIAEGYSVSREKKESFPLTVTSAQKNPTAFYLCASSTHEGGKTEAFFGQGTRLTVV.

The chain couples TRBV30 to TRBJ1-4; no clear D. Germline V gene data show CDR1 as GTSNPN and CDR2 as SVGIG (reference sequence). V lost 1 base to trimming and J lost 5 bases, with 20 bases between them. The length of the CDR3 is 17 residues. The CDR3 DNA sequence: TGTGCCTGGAGTGACAGAGACACGAAGAGTAGAAATGAAAAACTGTTTTTT. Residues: CAWSDRDTKSRNEKLFF.

The CDR3 DNA reads TGTGCCAGCAGCCCGAGGGGGGCGATTTACACCGGGGAGCTGTTTTTT. Protein: CASSPRGAIYTGELFF. The rearrangement joins TRBV7-9 to TRBJ2-2; D could derive from TRBD1 or TRBD2 (6 bases each). Trimming removed 5 bases at V and 3 bases at J, with 16 bases between. Germline V CDR1 and CDR2: SEHNR, FQNEAQ (reference sequence). This CDR3 comprises 16 residues.

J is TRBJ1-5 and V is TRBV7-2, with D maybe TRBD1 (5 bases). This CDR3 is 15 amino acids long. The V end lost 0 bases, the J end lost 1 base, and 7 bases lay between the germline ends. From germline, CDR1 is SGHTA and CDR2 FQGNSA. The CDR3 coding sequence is TGTGCCAGCAGCTTAGCAGGGACCAGCAATCAGCCCCAGCATTTT. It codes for CASSLAGTSNQPQHF.

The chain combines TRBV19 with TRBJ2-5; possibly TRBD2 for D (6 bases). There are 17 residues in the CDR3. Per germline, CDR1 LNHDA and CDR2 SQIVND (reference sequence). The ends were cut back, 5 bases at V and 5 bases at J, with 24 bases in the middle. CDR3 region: CASSSRPGTPGWETQYF. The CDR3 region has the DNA TGTGCCAGTAGTTCGAGGCCCGGGACTCCGGGATGGGAGACCCAGTACTTC.

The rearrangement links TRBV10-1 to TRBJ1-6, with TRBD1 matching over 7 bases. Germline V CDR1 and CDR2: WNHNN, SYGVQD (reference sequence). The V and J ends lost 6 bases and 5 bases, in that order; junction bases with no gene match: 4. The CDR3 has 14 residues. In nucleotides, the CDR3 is TGCGCCAGCAGGGCCGGGACAGATAATTCACCCCTCCACTTT. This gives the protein CASRAGTDNSPLHF.

CDR3 protein: CASSASSRSYNEQFF. The DNA for the CDR3 is TGTGCCAGCAGCGCCTCGTCCAGGAGCTACAATGAGCAGTTCTTC. The chain employs TRBV9 and TRBJ2-1; D ambiguous. Germline V gene sequence: CDR1 SGDLS, CDR2 YYNGEE. V lost 3 bases to trimming and J lost 3 bases, with 13 bases between them. The CDR3 contains 15 residues.

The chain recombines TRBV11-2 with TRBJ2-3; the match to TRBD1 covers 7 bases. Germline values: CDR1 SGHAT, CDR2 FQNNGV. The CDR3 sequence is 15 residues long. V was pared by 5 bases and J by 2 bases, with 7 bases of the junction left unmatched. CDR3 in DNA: TGTGCCAGCAGCGCAAACAGGGGACCCACAGATACGCAGTATTTT. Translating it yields CASSANRGPTDTQYF.

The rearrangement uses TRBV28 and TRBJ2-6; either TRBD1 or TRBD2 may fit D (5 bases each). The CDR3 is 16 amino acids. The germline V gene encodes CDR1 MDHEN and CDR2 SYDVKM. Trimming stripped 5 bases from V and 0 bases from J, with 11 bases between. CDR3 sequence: CASSLWGSSGANVLTF. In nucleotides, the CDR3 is TGTGCCAGCAGTCTCTGGGGGAGCTCTGGGGCCAACGTCCTGACTTTC.

CDR3 sequence: CASTPPSGGVTGELFF. CDR3 nucleotide sequence: TGTGCCAGCACCCCCCCCAGCGGGGGGGTCACCGGGGAGCTGTTTTTT. The chain joins TRBV18 to TRBJ2-2; 10 bases line up with TRBD2. The CDR3 sequence is 16 residues long. V lost 8 bases to trimming and J lost 4 bases; unmatched junction nucleotides: 10. The germline CDR1 and CDR2 sequences are KGHSH and LQKENI.